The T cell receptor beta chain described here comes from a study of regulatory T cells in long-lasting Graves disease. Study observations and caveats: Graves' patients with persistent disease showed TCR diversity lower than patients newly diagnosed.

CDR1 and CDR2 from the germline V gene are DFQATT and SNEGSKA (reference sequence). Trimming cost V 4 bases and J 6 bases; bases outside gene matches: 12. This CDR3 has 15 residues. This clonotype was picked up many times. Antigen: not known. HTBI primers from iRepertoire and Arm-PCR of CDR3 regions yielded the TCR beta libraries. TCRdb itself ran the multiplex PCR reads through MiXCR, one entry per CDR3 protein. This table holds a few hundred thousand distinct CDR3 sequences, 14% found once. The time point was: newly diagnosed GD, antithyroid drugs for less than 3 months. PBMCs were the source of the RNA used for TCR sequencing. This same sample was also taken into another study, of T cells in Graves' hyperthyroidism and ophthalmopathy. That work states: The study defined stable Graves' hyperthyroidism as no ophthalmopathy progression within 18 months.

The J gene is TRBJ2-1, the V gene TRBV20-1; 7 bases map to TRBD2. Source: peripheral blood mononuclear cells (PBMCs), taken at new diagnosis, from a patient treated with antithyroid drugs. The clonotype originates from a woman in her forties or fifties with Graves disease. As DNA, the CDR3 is TGCAGTGCTAACGAGGGAGGGCCATCCCGCAATGAGCAGTTCTTC. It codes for CSANEGGPSRNEQFF.